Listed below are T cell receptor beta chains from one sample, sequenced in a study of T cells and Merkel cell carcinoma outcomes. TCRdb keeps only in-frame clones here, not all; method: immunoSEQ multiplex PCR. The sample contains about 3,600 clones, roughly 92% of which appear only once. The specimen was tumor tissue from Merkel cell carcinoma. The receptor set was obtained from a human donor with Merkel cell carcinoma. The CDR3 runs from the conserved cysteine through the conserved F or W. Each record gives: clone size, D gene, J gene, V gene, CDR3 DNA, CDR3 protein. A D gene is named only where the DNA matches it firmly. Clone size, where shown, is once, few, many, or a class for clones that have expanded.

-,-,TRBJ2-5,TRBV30,TGTGCCTCAGCGGCCCAAGAGACCCAGTACTTC,CASAAQETQYF
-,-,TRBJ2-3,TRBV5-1,TGCGCCAGCACCCCGGGGTCTAGCGCTAGCACAGATACGCAGTATTTT,CASTPGSSASTDTQYF
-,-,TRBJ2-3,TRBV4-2,TGTGCCAGCAGCCCCATAACCCAGGCGCGCACAGATACGCAGTATTTT,CASSPITQARTDTQYF
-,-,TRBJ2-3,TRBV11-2,TGTGCCAGCAGCATTACTTGGGATACGCAGTATTTT,CASSITWDTQYF
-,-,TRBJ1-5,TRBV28,TGTGCCAGACGGGAATTGGGGGATCAGCCCCAGCATTTT,CARRELGDQPQHF
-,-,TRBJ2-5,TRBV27,TGTGCCAGCAGTCCCACAAGGCCCTTCCAAGAGACCCAGTACTTC,CASSPTRPFQETQYF
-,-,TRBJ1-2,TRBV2,TGTGCCAGCAGTGAATTCCTCTATGGCTACACCTTC,CASSEFLYGYTF
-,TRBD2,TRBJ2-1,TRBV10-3,TGTGCCATCAGTGAGAGTAGAGGGAGGGCCTCTAACAATGAGCAGTTCTTC,CAISESRGRASNNEQFF
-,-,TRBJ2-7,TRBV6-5,TGTGCCAGCAGGCTTGGACACCTGAGCGGTTACGAGCAGTACTTC,CASRLGHLSGYEQYF
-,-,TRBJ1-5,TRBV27,TGTGCCAGCAGTTTGACAGGTAATCAGCCCCAGCATTTT,CASSLTGNQPQHF
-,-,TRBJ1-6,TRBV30,TGTGCCCACAAAAGGAGCTCCTATAATTCACCCCTCCACTTT,CAHKRSSYNSPLHF
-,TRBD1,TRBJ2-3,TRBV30,TGTGCCTGGAGTGGGACAGGGGGAACAGATACGCAGTATTTT,CAWSGTGGTDTQYF
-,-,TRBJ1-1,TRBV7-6,TGTGCCAGCAGCTCGCGGGACACCTCTGAAGCTTTCTTT,CASSSRDTSEAFF
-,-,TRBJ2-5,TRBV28,TGTGCCAGCAGTTTAATGGGCCACCCCTCAGGGACCCAGTACTTC,CASSLMGHPSGTQYF
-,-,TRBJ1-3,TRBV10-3,TGTGCCATCAGCCTGCGGGTGGGAAACACCATATATTTT,CAISLRVGNTIYF
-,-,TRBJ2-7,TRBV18,TGTGCCAGCTCACCACCGGGCTTATACGAGCAGTACTTC,CASSPPGLYEQYF
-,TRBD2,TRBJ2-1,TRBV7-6,TGTGCCAGCAGCTTTACTAGCGGGCCCGAAATGGATGAGCAGTTCTTC,CASSFTSGPEMDEQFF
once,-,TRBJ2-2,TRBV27,TGTGCCAGCAGTACTGAATTCAGCCCCGGGGAGCTGTTTTTT,CASSTEFSPGELFF
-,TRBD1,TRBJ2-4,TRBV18,TGTGCCAGCTCACCGATGCTGACAGGGGGCGGTTTTACAGCCAAAAACATTCAGTACTTC,CASSPMLTGGGFTAKNIQYF
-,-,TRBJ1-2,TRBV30,TGTGCCTGGAGGGCAAGGCCGGCTGGTGGCTACACCTTC,CAWRARPAGGYTF